The rows below give T cell receptor beta chains drawn from one sample of a study of blood T cell repertoires in COVID-19. Sequencing used immunoSEQ multiplex PCR; TCRdb keeps in-frame clones, though not all of them. The table shows fewer than 250,000 clones, with 88% occurring only once. Source material: PBMCs or T cells enriched from blood (not recorded which). These receptors came from a woman aged 25 to 39 who had been exposed to COVID-19. Each CDR3 is given with its conserved first and last residue. A D gene is named only where the DNA matches it firmly. Not all rows give a size; the values are once, few, many and, for expanded clones, a class.

clone size	V gene	J gene	D gene	CDR3 protein	CDR3 DNA
-	TRBV2	TRBJ1-2	-	CASSEIQGSKGGYTF	TGTGCCAGCAGTGAAATCCAGGGCTCCAAGGGTGGCTACACCTTC
-	TRBV11-3	TRBJ2-5	TRBD2	CASSSGLAAQETQYF	TGTGCCAGCAGCTCCGGACTAGCGGCTCAAGAGACCCAGTACTTC
-	TRBV28	TRBJ2-7	-	CASCRTEAYEQYF	TGTGCCAGCTGCAGGACTGAGGCCTACGAGCAGTACTTC
-	TRBV13	TRBJ2-2	TRBD2	CASSLAGGFSGELFF	TGTGCCAGCAGCCTAGCGGGAGGGTTTTCCGGGGAGCTGTTTTTT
once	TRBV7-8	TRBJ1-2	-	CASSRTGVGYTF	TGTGCCAGCAGCAGGACTGGAGTGGGCTACACCTTC
once	TRBV5-1	TRBJ1-2	-	CASSLAFAGMISGYTF	TGCGCCAGCAGCTTGGCCTTTGCGGGGATGATTAGCGGCTACACCTTC
-	TRBV10-2	TRBJ1-4	-	CASSGVDDVRVPEKLFF	TGCGCCAGCAGTGGGGTTGATGATGTGAGGGTACCGGAAAAACTGTTTTTT
-	TRBV28	TRBJ1-4	-	CASSETGTTSTNEKLFF	TGTGCCAGCAGTGAGACCGGGACAACATCAACTAATGAAAAACTGTTTTTT
-	TRBV18	TRBJ1-2	TRBD1	CASSKDRGEDYGYTF	TGTGCCAGCTCGAAAGACAGGGGAGAAGACTATGGCTACACCTTC
-	TRBV7-9	TRBJ1-2	-	CASSLQTNYGYTF	TGTGCCAGCAGTCTACAGACTAACTATGGCTACACCTTC
-	TRBV15	TRBJ2-3	-	CATSRDGGRSTDTQYF	TGTGCCACCAGCAGAGATGGGGGCAGGAGCACAGATACGCAGTATTTT
-	TRBV19	TRBJ1-1	-	CASSIQGIRNTEAFF	TGTGCCAGTAGTATACAGGGGATCAGGAACACTGAAGCTTTCTTT
-	TRBV7-7	TRBJ2-1	TRBD1	CASSLAVGTGGVEQFF	TGTGCTAGCAGCTTAGCTGTTGGGACAGGGGGCGTCGAGCAGTTCTTC
-	TRBV12-3/TRBV12-4	TRBJ1-5	-	CASRLMDQPQHF	TGTGCCAGCAGACTAATGGATCAGCCCCAGCATTTT
-	TRBV5-1	TRBJ2-7	TRBD1	CASSLAGDRAYEQYF	TGCGCCAGCAGCCTGGCAGGGGACAGGGCCTACGAGCAGTACTTC
few	TRBV28	TRBJ2-7	TRBD2	CASSLSGRNEQYF	TGTGCCAGCAGTCTTAGCGGGAGGAACGAGCAGTACTTC
-	TRBV5-1	TRBJ1-3	TRBD1	CASSIRPGGSGNTIYF	TGCGCCAGCAGCATCCGCCCAGGGGGCTCTGGAAACACCATATATTTT